The clone carrying this TCR beta chain was counted a single time. The target antigen is unknown. Produced via immunoSEQ multiplex PCR; TCRdb's table is partial and in-frame only. The sample carries approximately 530,000 clones, roughly 95% recorded once. The record originates from a study of shared clonotypes between healthy human individuals. General study points: Investigators collected only blood, and repertoires in tissues likely differ. Of the naive CD4 clonotypes, about 5% were shared across a few donors.

Germline assignment: CDR1 WSHSY and CDR2 SAAADI. V lost 3 bases and J 5 bases, leaving 10 bases between the germline ends. The CDR3 contains 13 residues. Every donor, a Caucasian adult, lived in Nashville, Tennessee. Partitioning of CD4+ cells yielded a CD45RA+ naive subset and a CD45RA-negative memory subset. The receptor was derived from a woman aged 25 to 39 in good health. Sample: naive CD4+ T cells sorted from blood. Subset denoted: CD45RA+ positively selected. The rearrangement links TRBV10-2 to TRBJ2-5; a possible D gene is TRBD1 (6 bases). CDR3 amino acids: CASSDRGDETQYF. The CDR3 nucleotides are TGCGCCAGCAGTGACAGGGGTGATGAGACCCAGTACTTC.